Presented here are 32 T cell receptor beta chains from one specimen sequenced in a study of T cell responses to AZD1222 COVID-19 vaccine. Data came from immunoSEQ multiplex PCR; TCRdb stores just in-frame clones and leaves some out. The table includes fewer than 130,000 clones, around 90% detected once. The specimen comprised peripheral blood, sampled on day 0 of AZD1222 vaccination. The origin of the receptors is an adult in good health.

The CDR3 coding sequence is TGTGCCAGCAGCCAAGATTCTGGGACTCGCCAAGAGACCCAGTACTTC. It encodes CASSQDSGTRQETQYF. V usage is TRBV3-1 (or the pseudogene TRBV3-2) and J usage is TRBJ2-5, with D possibly being TRBD2 (6 bases). The CDR3 totals 16 residues. Trimming stripped 0 bases from V and 1 base from J, with 12 bases between. Germline CDR1 and CDR2: LGHDT and YNNKEL (reference sequence).

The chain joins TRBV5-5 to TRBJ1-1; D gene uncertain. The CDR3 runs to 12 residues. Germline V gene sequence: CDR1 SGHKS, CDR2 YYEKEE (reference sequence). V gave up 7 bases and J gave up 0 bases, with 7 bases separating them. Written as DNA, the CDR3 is TGTGCCAGCGCCAAGGTGAACACTGAAGCTTTCTTT. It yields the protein CASAKVNTEAFF.

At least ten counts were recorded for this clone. The DNA of the CDR3 is TGCGCCAGCAGTGACCCCCTGGGACCCCTCCACTTT. Protein product: CASSDPLGPLHF. The rearrangement uses TRBV10-1 and TRBJ1-6; D is uncertain. Trimming stripped 3 bases from V and 12 bases from J, with 9 bases between. Germline V gives CDR1 WNHNN, CDR2 SYGVQD (reference sequence). The CDR3 runs to 12 residues.

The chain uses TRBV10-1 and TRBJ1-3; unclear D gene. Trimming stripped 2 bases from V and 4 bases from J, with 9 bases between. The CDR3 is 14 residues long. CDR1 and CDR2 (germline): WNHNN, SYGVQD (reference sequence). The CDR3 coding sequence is TGCGCCAGCAGTGAGGGCTACTCGGGAAACACCATATATTTT. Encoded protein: CASSEGYSGNTIYF.

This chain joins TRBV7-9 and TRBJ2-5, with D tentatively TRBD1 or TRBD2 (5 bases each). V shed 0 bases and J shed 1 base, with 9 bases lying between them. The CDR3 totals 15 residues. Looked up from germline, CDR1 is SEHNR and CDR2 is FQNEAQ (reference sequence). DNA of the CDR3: TGTGCCAGCAGCTTAGCCCCCGGGACCCAAGAGACCCAGTACTTC. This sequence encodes CASSLAPGTQETQYF.

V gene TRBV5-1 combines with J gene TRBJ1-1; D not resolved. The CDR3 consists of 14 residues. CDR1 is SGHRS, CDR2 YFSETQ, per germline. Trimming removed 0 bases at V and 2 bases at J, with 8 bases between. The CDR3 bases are TGCGCCAGCAGCTTGGGAGGCGCCAACACTGAAGCTTTCTTT. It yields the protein CASSLGGANTEAFF.

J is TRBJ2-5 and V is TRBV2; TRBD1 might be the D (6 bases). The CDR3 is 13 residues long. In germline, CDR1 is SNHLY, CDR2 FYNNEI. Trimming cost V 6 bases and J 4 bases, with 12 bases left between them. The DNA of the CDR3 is TGTGCCAGCAGAGTACAGGGTCCAGAGACCCAGTACTTC. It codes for CASRVQGPETQYF.

CDR3 sequence reads: CASSYREANTEAFF. CDR3 DNA: TGTGCCAGCAGTTACAGGGAGGCGAACACTGAAGCTTTCTTT. The chain combines TRBV6-5 with TRBJ1-1; D gene uncertain. The germline V gene encodes CDR1 MNHEY and CDR2 SVGAGI. The CDR3 length is 14 residues. Trimming removed 2 bases from V and 1 base from J, with 8 bases in between.

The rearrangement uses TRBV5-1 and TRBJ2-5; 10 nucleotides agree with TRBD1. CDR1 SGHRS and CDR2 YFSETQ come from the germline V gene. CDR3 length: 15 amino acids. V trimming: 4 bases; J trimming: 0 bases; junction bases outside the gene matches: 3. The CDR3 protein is CASSGTGANQETQYF. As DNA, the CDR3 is TGCGCCAGCAGCGGGACAGGGGCCAACCAAGAGACCCAGTACTTC.

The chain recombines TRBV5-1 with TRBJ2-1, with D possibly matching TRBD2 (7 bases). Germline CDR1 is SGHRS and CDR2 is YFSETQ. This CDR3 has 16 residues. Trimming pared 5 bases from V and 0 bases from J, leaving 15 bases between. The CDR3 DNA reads TGCGCCAGCAGTTCCCCGGGGGGCCGCTCCTACAATGAGCAGTTCTTC. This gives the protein CASSSPGGRSYNEQFF.

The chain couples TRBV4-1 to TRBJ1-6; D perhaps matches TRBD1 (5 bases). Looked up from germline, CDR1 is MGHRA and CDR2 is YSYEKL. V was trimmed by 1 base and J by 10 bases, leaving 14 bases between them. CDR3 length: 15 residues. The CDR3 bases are TGCGCCAGCAGCCAAGGACCGGGGCGGAGGTCACCCCTCCACTTT. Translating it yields CASSQGPGRRSPLHF.

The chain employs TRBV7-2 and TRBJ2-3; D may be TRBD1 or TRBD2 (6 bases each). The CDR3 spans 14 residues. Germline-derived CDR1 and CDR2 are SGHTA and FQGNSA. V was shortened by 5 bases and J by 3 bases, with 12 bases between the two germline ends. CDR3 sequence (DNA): TGTGCCAGCAGCCAAAGGAGGGGGACAGATACGCAGTATTTT. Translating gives CASSQRRGTDTQYF.

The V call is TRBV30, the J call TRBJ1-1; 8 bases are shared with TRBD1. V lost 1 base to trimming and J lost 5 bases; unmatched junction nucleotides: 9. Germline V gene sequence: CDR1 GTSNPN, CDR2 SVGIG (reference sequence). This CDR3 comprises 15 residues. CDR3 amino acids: CAWSEIRGRITEAFF. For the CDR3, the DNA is TGTGCCTGGAGTGAAATCAGGGGGCGCATAACTGAAGCTTTCTTT.

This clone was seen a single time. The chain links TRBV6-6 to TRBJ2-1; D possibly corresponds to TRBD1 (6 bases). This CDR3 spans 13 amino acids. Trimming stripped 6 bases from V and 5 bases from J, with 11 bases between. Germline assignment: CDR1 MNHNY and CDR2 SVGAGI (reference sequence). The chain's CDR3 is CASSRDTHNEQFF. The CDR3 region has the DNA TGTGCCAGCAGCCGGGACACGCACAATGAGCAGTTCTTC.

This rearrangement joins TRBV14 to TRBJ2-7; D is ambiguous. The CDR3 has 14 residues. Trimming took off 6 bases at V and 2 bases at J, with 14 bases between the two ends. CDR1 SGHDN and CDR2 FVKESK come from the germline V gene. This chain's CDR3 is CASSRQTSTYEQYF. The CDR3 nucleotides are TGTGCCAGCAGTCGTCAGACAAGCACCTACGAGCAGTACTTC.

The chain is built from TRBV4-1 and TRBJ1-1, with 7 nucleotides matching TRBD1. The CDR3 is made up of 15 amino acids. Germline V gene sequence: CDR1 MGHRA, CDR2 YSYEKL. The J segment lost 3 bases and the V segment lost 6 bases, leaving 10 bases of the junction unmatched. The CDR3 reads CASRGTGVEYTEAFF. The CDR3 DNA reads TGCGCCAGCAGGGGAACAGGGGTCGAGTACACTGAAGCTTTCTTT.

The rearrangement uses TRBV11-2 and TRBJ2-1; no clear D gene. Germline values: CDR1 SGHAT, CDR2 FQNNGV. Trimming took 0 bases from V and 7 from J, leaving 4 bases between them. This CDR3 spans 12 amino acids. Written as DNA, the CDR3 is TGTGCCAGCAGCTTAGAAGGGAATGAGCAGTTCTTC. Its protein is CASSLEGNEQFF.

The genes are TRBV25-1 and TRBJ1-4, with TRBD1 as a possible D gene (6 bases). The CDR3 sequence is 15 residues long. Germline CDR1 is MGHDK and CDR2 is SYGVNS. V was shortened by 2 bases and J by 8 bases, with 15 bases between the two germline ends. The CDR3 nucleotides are TGTGCCAGCAGTGAACCTCGGGGGGGGCTGGAAAAACTGTTTTTT. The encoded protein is CASSEPRGGLEKLFF.

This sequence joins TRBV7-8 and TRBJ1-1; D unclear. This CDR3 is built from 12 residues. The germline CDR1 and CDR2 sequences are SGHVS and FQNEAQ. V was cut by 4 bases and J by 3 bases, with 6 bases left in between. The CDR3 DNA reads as TGTGCCAGCAGCTACGCGTACACTGAAGCTTTCTTT. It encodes CASSYAYTEAFF. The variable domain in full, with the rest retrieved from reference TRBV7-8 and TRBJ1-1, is GAGVSQSPRYKVAKRGQDVALRCDPISGHVSLFWYQQALGQGPEFLTYFQNEAQLDKSGLPSDRFFAERPEGSVSTLKIQRTQQEDSAVYLCASSYAYTEAFFGQGTRLTVV.

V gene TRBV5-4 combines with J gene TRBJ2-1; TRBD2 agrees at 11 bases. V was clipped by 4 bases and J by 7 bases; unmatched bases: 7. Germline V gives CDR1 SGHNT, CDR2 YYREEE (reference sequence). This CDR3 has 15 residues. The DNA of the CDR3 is TGTGCCAGCAGCAACGGGACTAGCGGTGGGAATGAGCAGTTCTTC. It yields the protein CASSNGTSGGNEQFF.

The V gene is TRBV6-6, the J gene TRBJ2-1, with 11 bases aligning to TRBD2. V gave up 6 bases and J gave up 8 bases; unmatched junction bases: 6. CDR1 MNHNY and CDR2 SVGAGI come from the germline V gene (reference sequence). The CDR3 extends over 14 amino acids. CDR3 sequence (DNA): TGTGCCAGCAGCTTTAGCGGGGGGGCGGATGAGCAGTTCTTC. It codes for CASSFSGGADEQFF.

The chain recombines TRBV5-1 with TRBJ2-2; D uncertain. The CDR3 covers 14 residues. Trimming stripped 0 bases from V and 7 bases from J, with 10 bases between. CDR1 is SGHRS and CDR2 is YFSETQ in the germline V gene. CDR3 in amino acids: CASSLDKPGGELFF. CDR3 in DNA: TGCGCCAGCAGCTTGGACAAGCCCGGCGGGGAGCTGTTTTTT.

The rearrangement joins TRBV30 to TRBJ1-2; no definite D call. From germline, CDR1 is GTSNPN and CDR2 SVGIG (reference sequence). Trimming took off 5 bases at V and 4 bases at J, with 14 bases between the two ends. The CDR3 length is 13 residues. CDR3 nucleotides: TGTGCCTGGGGACCTTTGGGTACCTATGGCTACACCTTC. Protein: CAWGPLGTYGYTF.

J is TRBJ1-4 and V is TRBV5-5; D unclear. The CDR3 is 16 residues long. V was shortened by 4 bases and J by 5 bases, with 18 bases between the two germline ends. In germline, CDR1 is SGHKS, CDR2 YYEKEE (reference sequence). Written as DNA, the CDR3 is TGTGCCAGCAGCCCAGCAACCGGGCCGAAAAATGAAAAACTGTTTTTT. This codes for CASSPATGPKNEKLFF.

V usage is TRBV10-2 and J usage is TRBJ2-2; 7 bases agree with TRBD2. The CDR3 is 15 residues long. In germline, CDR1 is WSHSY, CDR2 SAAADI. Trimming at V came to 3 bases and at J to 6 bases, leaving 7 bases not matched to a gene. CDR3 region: CASSELAGGSGELFF. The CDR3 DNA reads TGCGCCAGCAGTGAATTAGCGGGCGGGTCCGGGGAGCTGTTTTTT.

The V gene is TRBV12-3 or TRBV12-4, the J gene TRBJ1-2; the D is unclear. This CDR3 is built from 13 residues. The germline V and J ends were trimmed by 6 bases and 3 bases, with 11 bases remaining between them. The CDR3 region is CASSPAEDYGYTF. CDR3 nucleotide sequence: TGTGCCAGCAGCCCCGCCGAGGACTATGGCTACACCTTC.

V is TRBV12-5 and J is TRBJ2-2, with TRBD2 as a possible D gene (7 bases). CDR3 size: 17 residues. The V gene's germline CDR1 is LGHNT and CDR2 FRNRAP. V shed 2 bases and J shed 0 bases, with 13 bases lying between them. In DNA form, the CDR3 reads TGTGCTAGTGGTTTGCGGGGGGCGAACGCGAACACCGGGGAGCTGTTTTTT. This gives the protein CASGLRGANANTGELFF.

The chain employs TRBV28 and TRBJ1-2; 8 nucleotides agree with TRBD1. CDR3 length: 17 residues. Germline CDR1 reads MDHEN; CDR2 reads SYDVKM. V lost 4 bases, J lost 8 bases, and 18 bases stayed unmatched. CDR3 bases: TGTGCCAGCAGTTCCCGCCTCGGACAGGGAGCCACTCGGGGCTACACCTTC. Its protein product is CASSSRLGQGATRGYTF.

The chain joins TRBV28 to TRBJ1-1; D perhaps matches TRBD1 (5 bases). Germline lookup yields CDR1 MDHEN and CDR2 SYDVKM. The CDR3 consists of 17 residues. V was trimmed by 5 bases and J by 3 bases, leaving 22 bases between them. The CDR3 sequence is CASSKDDAGWRDTEAFF. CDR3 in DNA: TGTGCCAGCAGTAAAGACGATGCAGGGTGGAGAGACACTGAAGCTTTCTTT.

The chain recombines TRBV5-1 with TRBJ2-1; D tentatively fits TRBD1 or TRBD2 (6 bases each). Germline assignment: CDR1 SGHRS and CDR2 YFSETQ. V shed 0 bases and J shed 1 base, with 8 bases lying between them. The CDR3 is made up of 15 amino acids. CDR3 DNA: TGCGCCAGCAGCTTGGTAGGGGGGTCCTACAATGAGCAGTTCTTC. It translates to CASSLVGGSYNEQFF.

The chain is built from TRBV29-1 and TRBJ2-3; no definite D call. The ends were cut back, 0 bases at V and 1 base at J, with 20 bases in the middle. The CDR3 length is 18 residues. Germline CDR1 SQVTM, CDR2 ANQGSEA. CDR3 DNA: TGCAGCGTTGAAGATCCGAGTCGTAGGGCGCGCGGCACAGATACGCAGTATTTT. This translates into CSVEDPSRRARGTDTQYF.

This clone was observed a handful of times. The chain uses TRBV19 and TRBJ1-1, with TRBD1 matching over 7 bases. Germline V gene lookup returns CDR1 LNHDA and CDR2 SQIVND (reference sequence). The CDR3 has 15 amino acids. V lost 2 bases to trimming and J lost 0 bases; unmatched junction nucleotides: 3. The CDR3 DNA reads TGTGCCAGTAGTATACCGGGACAGCTGAACACTGAAGCTTTCTTT. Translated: CASSIPGQLNTEAFF. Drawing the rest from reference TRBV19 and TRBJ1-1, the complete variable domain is DGGITQSPKYLFRKEGQNVTLSCEQNLNHDAMYWYRQDPGQGLRLIYYSQIVNDFQKGDIAEGYSVSREKKESFPLTVTSAQKNPTAFYLCASSIPGQLNTEAFFGQGTRLTVV.